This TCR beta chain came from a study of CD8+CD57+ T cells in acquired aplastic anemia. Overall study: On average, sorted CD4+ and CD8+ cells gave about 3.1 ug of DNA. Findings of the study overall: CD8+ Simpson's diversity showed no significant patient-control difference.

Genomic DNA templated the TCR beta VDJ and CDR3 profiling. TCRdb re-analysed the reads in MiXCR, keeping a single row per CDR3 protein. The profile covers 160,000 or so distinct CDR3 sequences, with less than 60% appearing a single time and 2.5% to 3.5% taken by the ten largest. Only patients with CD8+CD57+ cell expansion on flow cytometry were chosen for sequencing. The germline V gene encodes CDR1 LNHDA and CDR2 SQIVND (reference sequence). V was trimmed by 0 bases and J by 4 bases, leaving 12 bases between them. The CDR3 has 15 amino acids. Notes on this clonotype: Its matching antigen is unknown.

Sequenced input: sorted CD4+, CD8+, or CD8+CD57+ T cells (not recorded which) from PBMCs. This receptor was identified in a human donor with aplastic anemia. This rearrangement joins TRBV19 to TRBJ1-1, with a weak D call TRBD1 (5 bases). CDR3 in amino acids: CASSIEPGGGTEAFF. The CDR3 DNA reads TGTGCCAGTAGTATAGAACCCGGGGGAGGCACTGAAGCTTTCTTT.